A single sample gave rise to the 2 T cell receptor beta chains below, sequenced in a study of post-analysis software for immune sequencing data. Unique molecular identifiers tagged the TCR beta cDNA libraries. TCRdb fed the PCR reads into MiXCR, producing one record per CDR3 protein. This sample has 380,000 or so distinct CDR3 sequences, with approximately 38% found just once. Their specific antigens are unknown. General observations from the study: When patients were compared with controls, 4 or 5 TRBV segments were more frequent, TRBV5-6, TRBV5-1 and TRBV20-1 among them.

The source material was blood. The source is a girl aged 10-17 years with multiple sclerosis.

The V call is TRBV20-1, the J call TRBJ2-7, with 7 bases that match TRBD2. The CDR3 loop spans 14 amino acids. V lost 2 bases to trimming and J lost 5 bases; unmatched junction nucleotides: 9. Germline loops: CDR1 DFQATT, CDR2 SNEGSKA (reference sequence). The CDR3 nucleotides are TGCAGTGCTAGAAAAGGGACTGCGGGGGACGAGCAGTACTTC. This codes for CSARKGTAGDEQYF.

This clonotype was counted only a few times. V and J are TRBV6-5 and TRBJ1-1, with D maybe TRBD1 (6 bases). From germline, CDR1 is MNHEY and CDR2 SVGAGI. The length of the CDR3 is 16 residues. The V and J ends lost 2 bases and 0 bases respectively, with 13 bases between them. The CDR3 spells CASSYNRVPMNTEAFF. CDR3 nucleotide sequence: TGTGCCAGCAGTTACAACAGGGTCCCCATGAACACTGAAGCTTTCTTT.